These T cell receptor beta chains were read from a single sample in a study of OX40 agonist ivuxolimab in advanced cancers. Measured with immunoSEQ multiplex PCR; TCRdb has only the in-frame clones, and not every one. The table lists around 150,000 clones, under 95% of them singletons. This sample comprised CD4+ or CD8+ T cells sorted from blood, obtained in a trial of the OX40 agonist ivuxolimab. All receptors come from an adult with an advanced solid tumor such as melanoma, head and neck, liver or kidney cancer. Each CDR3 is given with its conserved first and last residue. A D gene is named only where the DNA matches it firmly.

cdr3_nt | cdr3_aa | j_call | d_call | v_call
TGCGCCAGCAGCTTAGTCGGGGTCAAAAACATTCAGTACTTC | CASSLVGVKNIQYF | TRBJ2-4 | - | TRBV5-1
TGTGCCAGCAGCGGAGAACCAGGGGGAAGCGAGACCCAGTACTTC | CASSGEPGGSETQYF | TRBJ2-5 | TRBD1 | TRBV4-2
TGTGCCAGCAGTTTCGGGGGGAAAAGCACTGAAGCTTTCTTT | CASSFGGKSTEAFF | TRBJ1-1 | - | TRBV27
TGCAGTGCTAGCGGAAGAAACACCATATATTTT | CSASGRNTIYF | TRBJ1-3 | - | TRBV20-1
TGCGCCAGCAGCTTGGTGGCAGCGAACACCGGGGAGCTGTTTTTT | CASSLVAANTGELFF | TRBJ2-2 | - | TRBV5-1
TGTGCCAGTAAATTAATGCAAAGGGTCGACTACGAGCAGTACTTC | CASKLMQRVDYEQYF | TRBJ2-7 | - | TRBV2
TGTGCCAGCAGCCCCCAGTGGGGGAACCAAGAGACCCAGTACTTC | CASSPQWGNQETQYF | TRBJ2-5 | - | TRBV5-5
TGTGCCAGCAGTCGCGCTGTAAGTAGCAATCAGCCCCAGCATTTT | CASSRAVSSNQPQHF | TRBJ1-5 | - | TRBV27
TGTGCCACCATCCCCCGGGACTCCCACACAGATACGCAGTATTTT | CATIPRDSHTDTQYF | TRBJ2-3 | - | TRBV18
TGCGCCAGCAGCTTGGATGATGAAAAACTGTTTTTT | CASSLDDEKLFF | TRBJ1-4 | - | TRBV5-1
TGTGCCAGCAGATCCCCTGAACAGGGTTTAAATGGCTACACCTTC | CASRSPEQGLNGYTF | TRBJ1-2 | - | TRBV28
TGTGCCAGCAGCGTAGGATTGTATCAGCCCCAGCATTTT | CASSVGLYQPQHF | TRBJ1-5 | - | TRBV9
TGCGCCAGCAGCTCCGCGTCGGGGTCTGGAAACACCATATATTTT | CASSSASGSGNTIYF | TRBJ1-3 | - | TRBV5-1